The entry below describes one T cell receptor beta chain. As yet, its antigen is unknown. This sample was included in a study of cytomegalovirus exposure and HLA in healthy donors. Study outcomes and limitations: A later analysis found that most CMV-associated TCR beta chains appeared HLA-restricted.

Primers included in the PCR were 60 Vbeta and 13 Jbeta primers. TCRdb's table, derived via immunoSEQ multiplex PCR, lists solely in-frame clones and lacks some. In the table there are about 43,000 clones, approximately 75% of which are singletons. V lost 4 bases and J lost 1; bases outside the gene matches: 7. This CDR3 contains 18 residues. The source material was PBMCs. The sequence was collected from a man aged 25-40 years in good health and CMV-seronegative. This chain joins TRBV5-3 and TRBJ2-3; 15 bases align to TRBD2. TRBV5-3 is noted as an ORF with a role that remains uncertain. The CDR3 here is CARSGGLAGGPGTDTQYF. The DNA of the CDR3 is TGTGCCAGAAGCGGAGGACTAGCGGGAGGGCCCGGCACAGATACGCAGTATTTT.